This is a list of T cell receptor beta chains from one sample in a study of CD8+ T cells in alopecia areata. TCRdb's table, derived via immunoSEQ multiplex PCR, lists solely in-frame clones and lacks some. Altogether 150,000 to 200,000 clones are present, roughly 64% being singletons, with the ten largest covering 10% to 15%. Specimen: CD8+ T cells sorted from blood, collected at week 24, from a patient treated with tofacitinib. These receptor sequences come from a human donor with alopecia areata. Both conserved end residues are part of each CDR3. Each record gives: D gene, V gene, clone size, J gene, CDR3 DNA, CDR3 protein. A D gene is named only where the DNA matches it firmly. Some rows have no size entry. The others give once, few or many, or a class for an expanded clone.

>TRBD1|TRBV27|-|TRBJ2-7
TGTGCCAGCAGTTTTTTCGGACAGGGCTACGAGCAGTACTTC
CASSFFGQGYEQYF
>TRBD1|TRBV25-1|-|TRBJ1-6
TGTGCCAGCAGTGAATGGCTTTCCGGGACAGGGCATTCACCCCTCCACTTT
CASSEWLSGTGHSPLHF
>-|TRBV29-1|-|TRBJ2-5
TGCAGCGTGCCTCCGGGGTACTTC
CSVPPGYF
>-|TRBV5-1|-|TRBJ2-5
TGCGCCAGCGGCTTGGGCCAAGAGACCCAGTACTTC
CASGLGQETQYF
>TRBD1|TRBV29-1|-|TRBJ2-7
TGCAGCGTTGAAGTTTCGGGGACAGGAGGCTTCTCCTACGAGCAGTACTTC
CSVEVSGTGGFSYEQYF
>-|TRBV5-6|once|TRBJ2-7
TGTGCCAGCAGCTTGATGGGAGCAGGGTCCTACGAGCAGTACTTC
CASSLMGAGSYEQYF
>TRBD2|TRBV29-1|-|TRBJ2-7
TGCAGCGTTTTCGGACTAGCGGGGGCCGGCGAGCAGTACTTC
CSVFGLAGAGEQYF
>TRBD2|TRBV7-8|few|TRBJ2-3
TGTGCCAGCAGGAAAAGAGCGGGGGGGCCTAGGGATACGCAGTATTTT
CASRKRAGGPRDTQYF
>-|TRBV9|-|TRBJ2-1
TGTGCCAGCAGCCCCGCAGGCTCCTACAATGAGCAGTTCTTC
CASSPAGSYNEQFF
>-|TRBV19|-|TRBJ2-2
TGTGCCAGTAGTATTGGAACCGGGGAGCTGTTTTTT
CASSIGTGELFF
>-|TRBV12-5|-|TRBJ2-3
TGTGCTAGTGGTTTCGGTCGGACAGATACGCAGTATTTT
CASGFGRTDTQYF
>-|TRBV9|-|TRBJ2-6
TGTGCCAGCAGCGCCCCAATCTCTGGGGCCAACGTCCTGACTTTC
CASSAPISGANVLTF
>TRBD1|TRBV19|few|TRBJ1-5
TGTGCCAGTAGTACGGGACAGAGCAATCAGCCCCAGCATTTT
CASSTGQSNQPQHF
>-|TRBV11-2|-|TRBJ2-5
TGTGCCAGCAGCTTAGTCTCTAGCGCGGAGACCCAGTACTTC
CASSLVSSAETQYF
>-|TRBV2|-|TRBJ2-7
TGTGCCAGCAGTGGGGGGGAAACCTACGAGCAGTACTTC
CASSGGETYEQYF
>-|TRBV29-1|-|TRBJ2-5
TGCAGCGTTGAAAGAGGCAGGTCGGGTTTGGAGACCCAGTACTTC
CSVERGRSGLETQYF
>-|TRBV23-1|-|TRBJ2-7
TGCGCCAGCAACCCCTTGGGCAGGGACTACGAGCAGTACTTC
CASNPLGRDYEQYF
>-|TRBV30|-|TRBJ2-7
TGTGCCTACTGGACGGGTGGAAGCTACGAGCAGTACTTC
CAYWTGGSYEQYF
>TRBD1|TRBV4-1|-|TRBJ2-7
TGTGCCAGCAGCAAACGGACAGGGGGCTACGAGCAGTACTTC
CASSKRTGGYEQYF
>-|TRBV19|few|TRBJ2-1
TGTGCCAGTAGTATTTCGCGGAATGAGCAGTTCTTC
CASSISRNEQFF
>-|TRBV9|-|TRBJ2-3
TGTGCCAGCAGCGTAGGACTAAAAGGCATCACAGATACGCAGTATTTT
CASSVGLKGITDTQYF
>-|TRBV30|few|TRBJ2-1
TGTGCCTGGAGTGAAGGCCCAGGGGGGAATGAGCAGTTCTTC
CAWSEGPGGNEQFF
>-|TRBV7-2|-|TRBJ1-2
TGTGCCAGCAGCATGGACAGTCCTAACTATGGCTACACCTTC
CASSMDSPNYGYTF
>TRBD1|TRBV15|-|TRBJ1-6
TGTGCCACCAGCAGGTACACCAGGACAGGTCATAATTCACCCCTCCACTTT
CATSRYTRTGHNSPLHF
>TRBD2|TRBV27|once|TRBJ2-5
TGTGCCAGCAGCTTATTCGGGGCGGGGGGAGAGACCCAGTACTTC
CASSLFGAGGETQYF
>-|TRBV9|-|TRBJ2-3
TGTGCCAGCAGCGAGGGGAGTTCCGCCACGCAGTATTTT
CASSEGSSATQYF
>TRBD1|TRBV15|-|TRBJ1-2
TGTGCCACCAGCGAGAGACAGGGGATTAACTATGGCTACACCTTC
CATSERQGINYGYTF
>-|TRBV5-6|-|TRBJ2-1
TGTGCCAGCAGAACAAAATTGAATGAGCAGTTCTTC
CASRTKLNEQFF
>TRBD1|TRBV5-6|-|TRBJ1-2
TGTGCCAGCAGCTCAGGACAGGTCCCTAACTATGGCTACACCTTC
CASSSGQVPNYGYTF
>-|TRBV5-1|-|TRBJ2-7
TGCGCCAGCAGCTTGGAGGCGGGTGACGAGCAGTACTTC
CASSLEAGDEQYF
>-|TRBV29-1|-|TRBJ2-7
TGCAGCGTTGAAGATGGAGGCAGTACCTACGAGCAGTACTTC
CSVEDGGSTYEQYF
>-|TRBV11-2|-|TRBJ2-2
TGTGCCAGCAGCATGGGTACCGGGGAGCTGTTTTTT
CASSMGTGELFF
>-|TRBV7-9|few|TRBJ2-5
TGTGCCAGCGTGGGGGGAGAGACCCAGTACTTC
CASVGGETQYF
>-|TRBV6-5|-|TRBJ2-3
TGTGCCAGCAGTTACGAAGGGGGGAGAACAGATACGCAGTATTTT
CASSYEGGRTDTQYF
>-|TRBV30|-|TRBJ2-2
TGTGCCTGGAGTGGGGCGACCTCGATTGGGGAGCTGTTTTTT
CAWSGATSIGELFF
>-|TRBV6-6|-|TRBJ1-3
TGTGCCAGCACCAACGCCCTGGACAGCTCTGGAAACACCATATATTTT
CASTNALDSSGNTIYF